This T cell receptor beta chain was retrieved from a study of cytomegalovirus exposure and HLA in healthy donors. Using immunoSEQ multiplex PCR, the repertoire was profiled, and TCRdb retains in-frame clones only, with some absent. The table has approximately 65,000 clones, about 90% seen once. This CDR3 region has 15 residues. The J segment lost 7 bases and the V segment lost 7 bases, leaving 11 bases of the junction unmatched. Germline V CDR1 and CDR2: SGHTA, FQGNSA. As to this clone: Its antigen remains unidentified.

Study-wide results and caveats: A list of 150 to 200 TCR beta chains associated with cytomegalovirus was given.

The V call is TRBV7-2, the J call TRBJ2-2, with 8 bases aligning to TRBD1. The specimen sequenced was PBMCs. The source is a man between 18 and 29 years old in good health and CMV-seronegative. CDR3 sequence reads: CASTGQGREGGELFF. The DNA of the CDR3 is TGTGCCAGCACCGGACAGGGAAGGGAAGGCGGGGAGCTGTTTTTT.